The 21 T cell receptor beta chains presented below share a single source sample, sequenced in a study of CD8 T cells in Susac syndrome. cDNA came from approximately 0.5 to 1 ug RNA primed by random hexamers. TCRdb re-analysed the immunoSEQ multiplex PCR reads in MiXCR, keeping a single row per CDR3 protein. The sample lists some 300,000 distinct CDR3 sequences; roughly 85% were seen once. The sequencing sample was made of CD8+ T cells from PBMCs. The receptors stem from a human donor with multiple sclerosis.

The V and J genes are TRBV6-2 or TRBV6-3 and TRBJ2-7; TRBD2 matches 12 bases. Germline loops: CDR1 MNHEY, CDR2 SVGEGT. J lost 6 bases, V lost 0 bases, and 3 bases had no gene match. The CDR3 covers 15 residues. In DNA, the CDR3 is TGTGCCAGCAGTTACTCGATACTAGCGGGAGGCGAGCAGTACTTC. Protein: CASSYSILAGGEQYF.

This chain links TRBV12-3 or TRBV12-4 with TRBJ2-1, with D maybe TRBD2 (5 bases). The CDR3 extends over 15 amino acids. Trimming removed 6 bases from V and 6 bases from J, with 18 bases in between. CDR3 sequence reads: CASSPFEGGFNEQFF. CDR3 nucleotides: TGTGCCAGCAGCCCTTTTGAGGGCGGGTTCAATGAGCAGTTCTTC.

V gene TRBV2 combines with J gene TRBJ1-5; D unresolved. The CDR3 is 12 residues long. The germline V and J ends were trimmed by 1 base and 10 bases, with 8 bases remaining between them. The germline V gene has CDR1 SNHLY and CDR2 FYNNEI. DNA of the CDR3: TGTGCCAGCAGTGAAGTCAGATTTCCCCAGCATTTT. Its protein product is CASSEVRFPQHF.

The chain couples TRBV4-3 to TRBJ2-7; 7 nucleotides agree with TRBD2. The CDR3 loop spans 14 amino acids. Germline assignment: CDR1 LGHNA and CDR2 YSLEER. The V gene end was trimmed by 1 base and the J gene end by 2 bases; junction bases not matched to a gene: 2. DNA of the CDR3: TGCGCCAGCAGCCAAGGCGGGGGACCCTACGAGCAGTACTTC. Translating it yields CASSQGGGPYEQYF.

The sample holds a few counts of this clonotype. The CDR3 region is CASSSSGRETQYF. The CDR3 DNA reads as TGTGCCAGCAGCTCCTCAGGGAGGGAGACCCAGTACTTC. The rearrangement links TRBV7-2 to TRBJ2-5; maybe TRBD2 (6 bases). Germline values: CDR1 SGHTA, CDR2 FQGNSA. The CDR3 runs 13 residues. The V end lost 4 bases, the J end lost 5 bases, and 11 bases lay between the germline ends.

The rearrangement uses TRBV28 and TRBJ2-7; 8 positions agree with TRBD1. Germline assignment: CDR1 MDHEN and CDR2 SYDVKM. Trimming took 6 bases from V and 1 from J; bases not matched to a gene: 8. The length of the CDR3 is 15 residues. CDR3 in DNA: TGTGCCAGCAGCGAGAACCGGGACAGGTCCTACGAGCAGTACTTC. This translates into CASSENRDRSYEQYF.

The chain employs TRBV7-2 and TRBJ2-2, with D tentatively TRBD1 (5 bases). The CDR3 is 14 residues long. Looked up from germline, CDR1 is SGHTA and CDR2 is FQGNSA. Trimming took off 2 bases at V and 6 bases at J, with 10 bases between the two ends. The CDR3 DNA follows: TGTGCCAGCAGCTTATTGGGGCACCCCGGGGAGCTGTTTTTT. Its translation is CASSLLGHPGELFF. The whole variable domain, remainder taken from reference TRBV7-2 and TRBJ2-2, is GAGVSQSPSNKVTEKGKDVELRCDPISGHTALYWYRQSLGQGLEFLIYFQGNSAPDKSGLPSDRFSAERTGGSVSTLTIQRTQQEDSAVYLCASSLLGHPGELFFGEGSRLTVL.

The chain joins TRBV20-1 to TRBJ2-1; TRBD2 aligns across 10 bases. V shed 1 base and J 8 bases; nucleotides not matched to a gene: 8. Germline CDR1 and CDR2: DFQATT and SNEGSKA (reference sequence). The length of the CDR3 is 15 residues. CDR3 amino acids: CSARVLAGGLDEQFF. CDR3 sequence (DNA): TGCAGTGCTAGAGTCTTAGCGGGAGGACTGGATGAGCAGTTCTTC.

CDR3 nucleotides: TGTGCCAGCAGCTTGTCCCACAGGGCGAAGAACACTGAAGCTTTCTTT. It codes for CASSLSHRAKNTEAFF. V usage is TRBV5-6 and J usage is TRBJ1-1, with D possibly being TRBD1 (6 bases). Germline CDR1 is SGHDT and CDR2 is YYEEEE. V lost 1 base to trimming and J lost 1 base, with 14 bases between them. The CDR3 has 16 residues.

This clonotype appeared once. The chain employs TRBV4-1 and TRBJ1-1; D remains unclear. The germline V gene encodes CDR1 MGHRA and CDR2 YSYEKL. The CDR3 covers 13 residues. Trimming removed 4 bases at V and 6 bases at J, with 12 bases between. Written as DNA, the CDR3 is TGCGCCAGCAGCCCAAGATCAGAACCTGAAGCTTTCTTT. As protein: CASSPRSEPEAFF.

CDR3 amino acids: CASSWALAGGEVDTQYF. CDR3 nucleotide sequence: TGTGCCAGCAGCTGGGCCTTAGCGGGAGGCGAGGTAGATACGCAGTATTTT. The V and J genes are TRBV7-9 and TRBJ2-3; TRBD2 matches 10 bases. V lost 4 bases to trimming and J lost 5 bases; unmatched junction nucleotides: 12. This CDR3 region has 17 residues. Germline-derived CDR1 and CDR2 are SEHNR and FQNEAQ (reference sequence). The variable domain in full, completed from reference TRBV7-9 and TRBJ2-3, reads DTGVSQNPRHKITKRGQNVTFRCDPISEHNRLYWYRQTLGQGPEFLTYFQNEAQLEKSRLLSDRFSAERPKGSFSTLEIQRTEQGDSAMYLCASSWALAGGEVDTQYFGPGTRLTVL.

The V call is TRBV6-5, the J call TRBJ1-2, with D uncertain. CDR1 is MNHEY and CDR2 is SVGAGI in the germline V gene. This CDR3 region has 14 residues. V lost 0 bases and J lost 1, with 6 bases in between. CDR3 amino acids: CASSYSGDNYGYTF. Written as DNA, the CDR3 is TGTGCCAGCAGTTACTCCGGGGATAACTATGGCTACACCTTC.

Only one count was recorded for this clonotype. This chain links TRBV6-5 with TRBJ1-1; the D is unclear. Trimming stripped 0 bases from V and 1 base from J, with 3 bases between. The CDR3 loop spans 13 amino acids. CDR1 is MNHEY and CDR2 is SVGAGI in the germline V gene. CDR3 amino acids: CASSYSWNTEAFF. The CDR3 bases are TGTGCCAGCAGTTACTCGTGGAACACTGAAGCTTTCTTT.

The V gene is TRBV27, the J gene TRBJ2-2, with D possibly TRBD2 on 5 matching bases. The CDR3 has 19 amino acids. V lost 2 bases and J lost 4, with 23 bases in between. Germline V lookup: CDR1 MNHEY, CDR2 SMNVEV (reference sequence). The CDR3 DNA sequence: TGTGCCAGCAGTTTAACCTTCCGACCCCGGACTTCGGCCACCGGGGAGCTGTTTTTT. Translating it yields CASSLTFRPRTSATGELFF.

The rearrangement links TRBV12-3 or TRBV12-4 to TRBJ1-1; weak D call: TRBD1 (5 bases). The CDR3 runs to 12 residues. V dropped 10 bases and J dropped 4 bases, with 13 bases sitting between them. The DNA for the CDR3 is TGTGCCACCCGTTCGGGGCTCACTGAAGCTTTCTTT. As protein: CATRSGLTEAFF.

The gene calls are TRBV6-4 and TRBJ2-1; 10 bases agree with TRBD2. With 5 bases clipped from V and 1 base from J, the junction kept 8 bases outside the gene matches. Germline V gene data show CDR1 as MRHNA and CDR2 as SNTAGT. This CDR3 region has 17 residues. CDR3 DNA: TGTGCCAGCAGTCCTTGGACTAGCGGCATTTCCTACAATGAGCAGTTCTTC. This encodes CASSPWTSGISYNEQFF.

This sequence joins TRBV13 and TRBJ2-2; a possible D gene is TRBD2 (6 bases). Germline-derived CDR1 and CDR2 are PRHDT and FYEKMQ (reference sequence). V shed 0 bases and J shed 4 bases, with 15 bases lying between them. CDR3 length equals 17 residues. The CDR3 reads CASSLGLAEGPTGELFF. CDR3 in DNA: TGTGCCAGCAGCTTAGGCCTTGCGGAGGGCCCCACCGGGGAGCTGTTTTTT. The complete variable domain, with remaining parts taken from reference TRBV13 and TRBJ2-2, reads AAGVIQSPRHLIKEKRETATLKCYPIPRHDTVYWYQQGPGQDPQFLISFYEKMQSDKGSIPDRFSAQQFSDYHSELNMSSLELGDSALYFCASSLGLAEGPTGELFFGEGSRLTVL.

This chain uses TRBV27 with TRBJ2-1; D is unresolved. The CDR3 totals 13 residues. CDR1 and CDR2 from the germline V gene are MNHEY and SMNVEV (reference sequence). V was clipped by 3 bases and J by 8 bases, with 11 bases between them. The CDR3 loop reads CASSFSSVDEQFF. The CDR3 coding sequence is TGTGCCAGCAGTTTTTCGTCGGTGGATGAGCAGTTCTTC.

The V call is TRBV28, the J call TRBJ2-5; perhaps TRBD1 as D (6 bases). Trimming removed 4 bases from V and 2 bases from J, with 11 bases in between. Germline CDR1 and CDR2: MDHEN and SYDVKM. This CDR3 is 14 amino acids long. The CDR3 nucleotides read TGTGCCAGCAGTTCCTGGACAGTACAAGAGACCCAGTACTTC. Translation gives CASSSWTVQETQYF.

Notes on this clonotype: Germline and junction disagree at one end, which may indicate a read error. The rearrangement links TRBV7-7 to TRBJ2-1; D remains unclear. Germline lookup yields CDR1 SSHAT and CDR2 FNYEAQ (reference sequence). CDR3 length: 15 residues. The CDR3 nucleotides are TGTGCTAGCAGCTTAACGAACTTACACTACAATGAGCAGTTCTTC. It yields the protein CASSLTNLHYNEQFF.

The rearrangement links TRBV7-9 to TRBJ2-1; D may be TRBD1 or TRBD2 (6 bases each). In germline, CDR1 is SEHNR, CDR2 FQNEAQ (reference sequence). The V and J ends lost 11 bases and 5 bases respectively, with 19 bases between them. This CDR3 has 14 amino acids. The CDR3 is CAGRGLANDNEQFF. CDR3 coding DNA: TGTGCCGGCCGGGGGCTAGCAAACGACAATGAGCAGTTCTTC.